These T cell receptor beta chains were read from a single sample in a study of CD8+ T cells in alopecia areata. Sequencing used immunoSEQ multiplex PCR; TCRdb keeps in-frame clones, though not all of them. Of nearly 110,000 clones in the sample, 84% were seen once. Sequencing was performed on CD8+ T cells sorted from blood, taken at week 24, from a patient treated with tofacitinib. All receptors derive from a human donor with alopecia areata. Both conserved end residues are part of each CDR3. Each record gives: D gene, clone size, J gene, V gene, CDR3 length, CDR3 DNA, CDR3 protein. A D gene is named only where the DNA matches it firmly. Size tells how often a clone was seen (once, few, many) or the class of an expanded clone, and some rows leave it out.

TRBD1,NA,TRBJ1-1,TRBV4-3,16,TGCGCCAGCAGCCCCGGTGGGGCAGGGGGGGGCACTGAAGCTTTCTTT,CASSPGGAGGGTEAFF
NA,NA,TRBJ1-1,TRBV29-1,10,TGCAGCGAGGGGGAGGCTGAAGCTTTCTTT,CSEGEAEAFF
NA,NA,TRBJ2-1,TRBV29-1,14,TGCAGCGTTGAAAGGAGATTAGGGATGGGTGAGCAGTTCTTC,CSVERRLGMGEQFF
TRBD1,NA,TRBJ1-2,TRBV29-1,13,TGCAGCGCAATAACCGGGACAGGGGGTGGCTACACCTTC,CSAITGTGGGYTF
TRBD1,NA,TRBJ1-1,TRBV6-5,13,TGTGCCAGCAGTTTCGGGACAGGGGGCGAAGCTTTCTTT,CASSFGTGGEAFF
NA,NA,TRBJ2-7,TRBV29-1,14,TGCAGCGTTGGGGGGGAAGGAAGTTCCTACGAGCAGTACTTC,CSVGGEGSSYEQYF
TRBD2,NA,TRBJ2-1,TRBV28,16,TGTGCCAGCAGCTTGAGCGGGGGGACCTCCTACAATGAGCAGTTCTTC,CASSLSGGTSYNEQFF
TRBD1,few,TRBJ2-1,TRBV10-3,14,TGTGCCATCAGCCCGGGACAGGGGGCTGATGAGCAGTTCTTC,CAISPGQGADEQFF
NA,NA,TRBJ2-7,TRBV6-5,13,TGTGCCAGCAGTTTAAGCGGAGACTACGAGCAGTACTTC,CASSLSGDYEQYF
NA,once,TRBJ2-1,TRBV5-6,17,TGTGCCAGCAGCCTGACTGGGGGCGAGAGACAATGGGATGAGCAGTTCTTC,CASSLTGGERQWDEQFF
TRBD1,NA,TRBJ2-7,TRBV5-1,15,TGCGCCAGCAGCCCCCGGAGGACAGGGTCCTACGAGCAGTACTTC,CASSPRRTGSYEQYF
NA,few,TRBJ2-3,TRBV10-2,12,TGCGCCAGCACAGATGAAAAGAATACGCAGTATTTT,CASTDEKNTQYF
NA,NA,TRBJ2-7,TRBV12-5,13,TGTGCTAGTGGTTTTCTGGACCTTGGGGAGCAGTACTTC,CASGFLDLGEQYF
NA,once,TRBJ1-1,TRBV14,16,TGTGCCAGCAGCCAAGATCTAACGGGGAGGAACACTGAAGCTTTCTTT,CASSQDLTGRNTEAFF
NA,NA,TRBJ2-5,TRBV28,13,TGTGCCAGCAGCAGGACGTACCAAGAGACCCAGTACTTC,CASSRTYQETQYF
NA,NA,TRBJ2-2,TRBV19,14,TGTGCCAGTAGTAACCGGCTGGGGGCCGGGGAGCTGTTTTTT,CASSNRLGAGELFF
NA,NA,TRBJ1-1,TRBV2,12,TGTGCCAGCAGTGATGGGGCTAGTGAAGCTTTCTTT,CASSDGASEAFF
NA,NA,TRBJ1-1,TRBV6-5,13,TGTGCCAGCAGTTACTCTAGGAGCACTGAAGCTTTCTTT,CASSYSRSTEAFF
TRBD2,NA,TRBJ2-7,TRBV13,14,TGTGCCAGCAGCAAGGGACTAGCGGTCTACGAGCAGTACTTC,CASSKGLAVYEQYF
NA,NA,TRBJ2-1,TRBV13,13,TGTGCCAGCAGCTTAGGCTTGGGGGATGAGCAGTTCTTC,CASSLGLGDEQFF
NA,NA,TRBJ2-5,TRBV15,15,TGTGCCACCAGCAGATCGCGAGCGCTCCAAGAGACCCAGTACTTC,CATSRSRALQETQYF
TRBD1,NA,TRBJ2-1,TRBV13,15,TGTGCCAGCAGCCTCCGGACAGGGGATGCGGGTGAGCAGTTCTTC,CASSLRTGDAGEQFF
NA,NA,TRBJ2-5,TRBV4-2,20,TGTGCCAGCAGCCCCCTGACGCGGGACCCCTCGAAACGGGTAGAGGAGACCCAGTACTTC,CASSPLTRDPSKRVEETQYF
NA,NA,TRBJ1-4,TRBV4-2,16,TGTGCCAGCAGCCAAGACGGGCCAGCAACTAATGAAAAACTGTTTTTT,CASSQDGPATNEKLFF
NA,NA,TRBJ2-5,TRBV27,13,TGTGCCAGCAGTCAACTTCCACAGGCGACCCAGTACTTC,CASSQLPQATQYF
NA,NA,TRBJ2-1,TRBV30,15,TGTGCCTGGAGTGTACCGGCAGGGCACTACAATGAGCAGTTCTTC,CAWSVPAGHYNEQFF
NA,NA,TRBJ2-3,TRBV11-2,15,TGTGCCAGCAGCTTAGTCGGGGGTTTTTCAGATACGCAGTATTTT,CASSLVGGFSDTQYF
NA,NA,TRBJ2-1,TRBV5-6,15,TGTGCCAGCAGCTTTAGCGGCAACTCCTACAATGAGCAGTTCTTC,CASSFSGNSYNEQFF
NA,NA,TRBJ2-2,TRBV27,13,TGTGCCAGCAGTTTAGTGGGCACCGGGGAGCTGTTTTTT,CASSLVGTGELFF
TRBD1,NA,TRBJ2-1,TRBV7-2,18,TGTGCCAGCAGCTTAGGGTGGGCTCCGGGACAGGGTGACAATGAGCAGTTCTTC,CASSLGWAPGQGDNEQFF
NA,NA,TRBJ2-2,TRBV19,13,TGTGCCAGTACCCAGTCGGGGACCGGGGAGCTGTTTTTT,CASTQSGTGELFF
NA,NA,TRBJ2-5,TRBV13,14,TGTGCCAGCACCATGGGCTCGACATTAGAGACCCAGTACTTC,CASTMGSTLETQYF
TRBD2,NA,TRBJ2-3,TRBV7-8,15,TGTGCCAGCGACCGTATAGCGGGGGGCCCAGATACGCAGTATTTT,CASDRIAGGPDTQYF
NA,NA,TRBJ2-7,TRBV7-9,17,TGTGCCAGCAGCTTAGTCAGGGATACTATCTCTCCCTACGAGCAGTACTTC,CASSLVRDTISPYEQYF
NA,few,TRBJ1-6,TRBV23-1,14,TGCGCCAGCAGTCAATTAAGGTGCGGGGCACCCCTCCACTTT,CASSQLRCGAPLHF
TRBD2,NA,TRBJ2-5,TRBV7-6,15,TGTGCCAGCAGCTCTGGACTAGCGGGGGAAGAGACCCAGTACTTC,CASSSGLAGEETQYF
NA,NA,TRBJ2-2,TRBV6-6,14,TGTGCCAGCAGTTACTCTAGCTACACCGGGGAGCTGTTTTTT,CASSYSSYTGELFF
NA,NA,TRBJ2-2,TRBV9,11,TGTGCCAGAGGGAGGCCCGGGGAGCTGTTTTTT,CARGRPGELFF
NA,NA,TRBJ2-5,TRBV7-7,15,TGTGCTAGCAGCTTGACGGGGGTTCATCAAGAGACCCAGTACTTC,CASSLTGVHQETQYF
TRBD1,once,TRBJ2-1,TRBV29-1,14,TGCAGCGTTGATAATAGGACAGGGCCTAATGAGCAGTTCTTC,CSVDNRTGPNEQFF
TRBD1,medium-sized,TRBJ2-7,TRBV6-6,14,TGTGCCAGCAGAGGGACAGGGGAATCCTACGAGCAGTACTTC,CASRGTGESYEQYF
TRBD1,NA,TRBJ2-1,TRBV7-9,15,TGTGCCAGCAGCTTAGTCCAGGGGGCGCGAAATGAGCAGTTCTTC,CASSLVQGARNEQFF
NA,NA,TRBJ2-7,TRBV15,13,TGTGCCACCAGCAGAGAAGGGTTCTGGGAGCAGTACTTC,CATSREGFWEQYF
TRBD2,NA,TRBJ2-2,TRBV4-1,17,TGCGCCAGCAGCCAAGAGCCGAGCGGGGGTAACACCGGGGAGCTGTTTTTT,CASSQEPSGGNTGELFF